This T cell receptor beta chain was recovered during a study of control samples from healthy donors and cancer patients. The ends were cut back, 2 bases at V and 4 bases at J, with 15 bases in the middle. Germline CDR1 reads PRHDT; CDR2 reads FYEKMQ (reference sequence). The CDR3 has 16 residues. Produced via immunoSEQ multiplex PCR; TCRdb's table is partial and in-frame only. The sample lists 150,000 to 200,000 clones, approximately 90% occurring once. The clonotype was recovered from a man younger than 40 in good health. What was sequenced was blood. The rearrangement joins TRBV13 to TRBJ1-3; D gene unclear. The CDR3 coding sequence is TGTGCCAGCAGCTTAAATACTGGGAAGGCAGGAAACACCATATATTTT. As protein: CASSLNTGKAGNTIYF.